These T cell receptor beta chains were read from a single sample in a study of T cells in Graves' hyperthyroidism and ophthalmopathy. TCRdb reanalysed the multiplex PCR reads using MiXCR and keeps one entry per CDR3 protein. The sample includes hundreds of thousands of distinct CDR3 sequences, more than 15% of them seen just once. The sequencing sample was made of blood. All receptors come from a woman aged 18-29 years with Graves' hyperthyroidism. The CDR3 runs from the conserved cysteine through the conserved F or W.

V gene,J gene,CDR3 protein
TRBV6-1,TRBJ1-2,CASRWDRDENYGYTF
TRBV11-3,TRBJ1-1,CASSERTVMNTEAFF
TRBV10-3,TRBJ2-7,CAISEGLAFYEQYF
TRBV7-2,TRBJ2-3,CASSFGGTAQDTQYF
TRBV27,TRBJ2-3,CASGGGPGTDTQYF
TRBV20-1,TRBJ1-5,CSASHSQGASNQPQHF
TRBV3-1,TRBJ1-2,CASSQRDRGQGYTF
TRBV7-3,TRBJ2-5,CASSLKAGFRTQYF
TRBV12-5,TRBJ2-3,CASGWGSTDTQYF
TRBV29-1,TRBJ2-7,CSVEGRSAPYEQYF
TRBV7-6,TRBJ2-7,CASSSRTGLYEQYF
TRBV7-3,TRBJ2-6,CASSLRGLGASSGANVLTF
TRBV12-3/TRBV12-4,TRBJ2-7,CASSSPVSAPSYEQYF
TRBV13,TRBJ2-3,CASSPGPDTQYF
TRBV2,TRBJ1-5,CASSEWTGDQPQHF
TRBV20-1,TRBJ2-1,CSASRGPEDEQFF
TRBV12-3/TRBV12-4,TRBJ2-6,CASSWWTDSGANVLTF
TRBV20-1,TRBJ2-5,CSASSTSGGPPMHF
TRBV12-3/TRBV12-4,TRBJ1-1,CASRPGRDTEAFF
TRBV4-1,TRBJ1-2,CASSQELGTNYGYTF